The 20 T cell receptor beta chains given below trace back to one sample, sequenced in a study of technical replicates of blood from a handful of donors. Only in-frame clones appear in the TCRdb table, and some are missing; sequencing was by immunoSEQ multiplex PCR. This table holds some 70,000 clones, about 97% found once. The sample taken for sequencing was T cells isolated from PBMCs. Every receptor here comes from a human donor in good health.

The V and J genes are TRBV5-1 and TRBJ2-1; TRBD2 aligns across 9 bases. This CDR3 is 15 amino acids long. Germline V CDR1 and CDR2: SGHRS, YFSETQ. J was trimmed by 7 bases and V by 4 bases; bases with no gene match: 9. The CDR3 protein is CASSGAGTSYNEQFF. CDR3 sequence (DNA): TGCGCCAGCAGCGGAGCCGGGACTAGCTATAATGAGCAGTTCTTC.

The V and J genes are TRBV29-1 and TRBJ2-7; 9 bases match TRBD1. CDR1 and CDR2 from the germline V gene are SQVTM and ANQGSEA. Trimming cost V 6 bases and J 1 base; bases outside gene matches: 1. CDR3 length equals 12 residues. CDR3 protein: CSVGTGSYEQYF. The CDR3 DNA is TGCAGCGTAGGGACAGGGTCCTACGAGCAGTACTTC.

The chain joins TRBV18 to TRBJ1-1; tentative D call: TRBD1 (5 bases). CDR1 and CDR2 (germline): KGHSH, LQKENI. V was pared by 6 bases and J by 1 base, with 15 bases between. CDR3 size: 15 residues. The CDR3: CASSRVGGENTEAFF. The CDR3 nucleotides are TGTGCCAGCTCCCGGGTGGGGGGTGAGAACACTGAAGCTTTCTTT.

CDR3 protein: CASSMVTEALTNTEAFF. DNA of the CDR3: TGTGCCAGTAGTATGGTGACAGAAGCCTTAACGAACACTGAAGCTTTCTTT. This rearrangement joins TRBV19 to TRBJ1-1; D is possibly TRBD1 (5 bases). Germline V gives CDR1 LNHDA, CDR2 SQIVND (reference sequence). V was pared by 3 bases and J by 1 base, with 18 bases between. This CDR3 has 17 amino acids.

This sequence joins TRBV23-1 and TRBJ1-1; TRBD1 is a possible D gene (6 bases). Being an ORF, TRBV23-1 has a function that is uncertain. V was trimmed by 7 bases and J by 5 bases, leaving 14 bases between them. This CDR3 has 13 residues. DNA for the CDR3: TGCGCCAGCAAAAACAGGGTCGCAACTGAAGCTTTCTTT. Protein product: CASKNRVATEAFF.

In nucleotides, the CDR3 is TGTGCCAGCAGCTCCGGTACAGGCAGTGAAAAACTGTTTTTT. Translated: CASSSGTGSEKLFF. The chain is built from TRBV11-2 and TRBJ1-4, with a possible D match to TRBD1 (5 bases). Germline V CDR1 and CDR2: SGHAT, FQNNGV. Trimming took 4 bases from V and 7 from J, leaving 13 bases between them. The length of the CDR3 is 14 residues.

This chain joins TRBV13 and TRBJ2-3; 10 bases are a match to TRBD2. V lost 5 bases and J lost 5; bases outside the gene matches: 7. Germline loops: CDR1 PRHDT, CDR2 FYEKMQ (reference sequence). CDR3 length: 15 amino acids. DNA of the CDR3: TGTGCCAGCAGCGAAGCGGGAGGGCCGGAAGATACGCAGTATTTT. Protein sequence: CASSEAGGPEDTQYF.

This clone was found once. The chain carries TRBV2 and TRBJ1-1; 8 nucleotides agree with TRBD1. This CDR3 is built from 12 residues. Germline lookup yields CDR1 SNHLY and CDR2 FYNNEI. V shed 6 bases and J 8 bases; nucleotides not matched to a gene: 5. CDR3 nucleotide sequence: TGTGCCAGCAGACAGGGGGGACCCGAAGCTTTCTTT. It codes for CASRQGGPEAFF.

This chain uses TRBV9 with TRBJ2-1; TRBD2 matches 10 bases. With V trimmed by 1 base and J by 0 bases, 13 bases remained unmatched. There are 20 residues in the CDR3. Germline V gene lookup returns CDR1 SGDLS and CDR2 YYNGEE. The CDR3 coding sequence is TGTGCCAGCAGCGTAAACCCCTCTGGGTTAGCGGGAGGCTCCTACAATGAGCAGTTCTTC. Amino acids: CASSVNPSGLAGGSYNEQFF.

The V gene is TRBV18, the J gene TRBJ1-1, with D maybe TRBD1 (5 bases). The CDR3 contains 16 residues. CDR1 and CDR2 from the germline V gene are KGHSH and LQKENI. Between the trimmed V and J ends, which lost 2 bases and 3 bases, there was a span of 16 bases. The CDR3 is CASSPFSPQGYTEAFF. CDR3 coding DNA: TGTGCCAGCTCACCATTTTCCCCCCAGGGATACACTGAAGCTTTCTTT.

The V gene is TRBV28, the J gene TRBJ1-1; weak D call: TRBD1 (5 bases). V was trimmed by 3 bases and J by 0 bases, leaving 17 bases between them. In germline, CDR1 is MDHEN, CDR2 SYDVKM. The CDR3 totals 17 residues. CDR3 DNA sequence: TGTGCCAGCAGTTTGGGGGGGAGAGGTCGAATGAACACTGAAGCTTTCTTT. The encoded protein is CASSLGGRGRMNTEAFF.

The chain is built from TRBV4-1 and TRBJ2-1, with TRBD2 identical over 8 bases. This CDR3 contains 18 residues. V shed 4 bases, J shed 0 bases, and the junction held 11 bases outside the gene matches. Germline assignment: CDR1 MGHRA and CDR2 YSYEKL. The CDR3 loop reads CASSPAGAPLSSYNEQFF. The CDR3 DNA reads as TGCGCCAGCAGCCCAGCGGGGGCCCCCTTAAGCTCCTACAATGAGCAGTTCTTC.

The chain recombines TRBV18 with TRBJ2-7; 7 bases are a match to TRBD1. This CDR3 is 16 amino acids long. Germline V CDR1 and CDR2: KGHSH, LQKENI. J gave up 2 bases and V 2 bases, and 9 bases lay outside the gene matches. The CDR3 spells CASSPEVDRATYEQYF. Written as DNA, the CDR3 is TGTGCCAGCTCACCAGAGGTAGACAGGGCGACCTACGAGCAGTACTTC.

This clone appeared a single time. The chain combines TRBV11-3 with TRBJ2-7, with D perhaps matching TRBD1 (5 bases). The CDR3 consists of 16 residues. V lost 2 bases and J 2 bases, leaving 16 bases between the germline ends. Germline V CDR1 and CDR2: SGHNT, YENEEA. CDR3: CASSLSYRGRAYEQYF. CDR3 bases: TGTGCCAGCAGCTTATCTTATAGGGGCAGGGCCTACGAGCAGTACTTC.

The chain carries TRBV27 and TRBJ1-1; 7 nucleotides agree with TRBD1. The V segment lost 4 bases and the J segment 7 bases; nucleotides outside the gene matches: 9. Per germline, CDR1 MNHEY and CDR2 SMNVEV (reference sequence). The CDR3 is made up of 14 amino acids. The CDR3 nucleotides read TGTGCCAGCAGTTACAGAGGGGGCGCCGGTGAAGCTTTCTTT. It specifies CASSYRGGAGEAFF.

This clone has just one count. This rearrangement joins TRBV27 to TRBJ2-7, with a weak D call TRBD1 (7 bases). The CDR3 runs to 13 residues. Germline V gives CDR1 MNHEY, CDR2 SMNVEV (reference sequence). V was pared by 8 bases and J by 5 bases, with 16 bases between. In DNA form, the CDR3 reads TGTGCCAGCGGGGCGGGACAGTGGGACGAGCAGTACTTC. Its translation is CASGAGQWDEQYF.

CDR3 region: CAWRGQGYTEAFF. In DNA, the CDR3 is TGTGCCTGGAGAGGACAGGGGTACACTGAAGCTTTCTTT. The chain has TRBV30 and TRBJ1-1; TRBD1 aligns across 9 bases. V lost 3 bases, J lost 3 bases, and 2 bases stayed unmatched. Germline assignment: CDR1 GTSNPN and CDR2 SVGIG (reference sequence). This CDR3 has 13 amino acids.

This chain uses TRBV21-1 with TRBJ1-5; TRBD1 is the table's D call, not checked against the DNA. TRBV21-1 is a listed pseudogene. The CDR3 totals 12 residues. The CDR3 nucleotides read TGTGCCAGCAGCGCACAGAATCAGCCCCAGCATTTT. Its protein product is CASSAQNQPQHF.

The V and J genes are TRBV9 and TRBJ2-7; 8 positions match TRBD1. J lost 3 bases, V lost 0 bases, and 8 bases had no gene match. Germline V gives CDR1 SGDLS, CDR2 YYNGEE. This CDR3 is 16 amino acids long. The CDR3 coding sequence is TGTGCCAGCAGCGTAGAGTTGGGGACAGGCCTCTACGAGCAGTACTTC. It translates to CASSVELGTGLYEQYF.

The CDR3 DNA is TGTGCCAGCTCTTTTTTCCCCAATCAGCCCCAGCATTTT. Its protein product is CASSFFPNQPQHF. This chain uses TRBV27 with TRBJ1-5; D is undetermined. Germline lookup yields CDR1 MNHEY and CDR2 SMNVEV (reference sequence). Trimming took 8 bases from V and 3 from J, leaving 11 bases between them. This CDR3 region has 13 residues.